This TCR beta chain was documented in a study of cytomegalovirus exposure and HLA in healthy donors (TCRdb year 2017). Background for the entire study: An earlier analysis of 587 of the donors reported roughly 300 Gb of sequence data and 95 million to 140 million unique TCR beta sequences obtained from approximately 180 million T cells. Rather than using new phenotypic data, the later analysis identified candidate immune exposures from TCR beta sequences and from how often those sequences occurred across donors. An early release covering around 630 HLA-typed donors comprised approximately 290 gigabases of sequencing data and roughly 85 million unique TCR sequences. Donor age, sex, ethnicity and CMV serostatus were collected together with the repertoire data. Among 300 to 500 genotyped donors of the cohort, an average of roughly 230,000 unique TCR beta nucleotide sequences was sequenced per donor, of which roughly 18% were non-productive. The study used immunosequencing to profile the T cell repertoires of approximately 630 subjects and linked those repertoires to cytomegalovirus serostatus. The study combined high-throughput TCR immunosequencing, statistical association of individual TCRs with disease status, and machine learning to predict cytomegalovirus infection status. Typing coverage differed by locus: A, B, C, DRB1 and DQB1 were typed in about 620-630 donors, DQA1 in 500 to 550, DPA1 in 600 to 610, and DPB1 in around 490. In an earlier analysis of roughly 600 of the donors, high-throughput TCR beta sequencing was used to judge whether each TCR beta V gene segment behaved as functional or pseudogenic. Among the roughly 370 genotyped donors, around 81% belonged to the genetic ancestry cluster associated with self-reported Caucasian donors. Class I and class II HLA loci were covered by the typing at four-digit resolution. The aim of the study was to test whether cataloging public T cell receptors could identify signatures of past pathogen exposure. Several DR-DQ haplotypes were handled as single units for association and clustering because linkage in the cohort was strong. In a later genetic analysis, genome-wide SNP genotypes for about 55% of the roughly 700 donors were used, and that subset was treated as a discovery cohort. To study patterns of TCR occurrence, a later analysis re-analyzed previously published TCR beta repertoires from hundreds of donors and added high-resolution HLA genotyping. Every repertoire in the discovery cohort had been generated on one and the same sequencing platform. Besides the first cohort of roughly 700 subjects, a separate validation cohort made up of 120 or so different subjects was used.

The cohort comprised approximately 700 healthy bone marrow donors. At the time of sampling, all cohort members were nominally healthy, though unrecorded immune exposures were likely present. The donor tested CMV seronegative and was one of the 352 seronegative cohort members. Each donor provided a peripheral blood sample, and peripheral blood mononuclear cells were used for TCR beta sequencing. Genomic DNA was extracted from the blood cell samples with the Qiagen DNeasy Blood Extraction Kit. Results and caveats for the whole study, not just this receptor: In vitro tests confirmed that a few of the cytomegalovirus-associated TCR beta chains recognize cytomegalovirus antigens. Roughly 17 rarely observed V segments, including chromosome 9 orphons, were excluded from the earlier analysis of about 600 of the donors because counts were too low. Roughly uniform sequencing depth across donors was assumed in presence/absence analyses, although this assumption may not hold. A later analysis found that TCR association rates varied across HLA loci, with DRB1 alleles showing the most associated TCRs and HLA-C alleles the fewest. Compared with the roughly 700-donor mean, donors in an Asian-associated ancestry cluster had fewer N-insertions in productive TCRs, according to a later genetic analysis. In a later analysis, 16,951 TCR beta sequences were associated with specific HLA alleles at a false discovery rate of 0.05. When HLA alleles, especially DR and DQ, strongly co-occurred, TCR associations were difficult to assign to individual alleles. HLA typing was unavailable for some donors at each locus, so association tests used only the typed subset. A further reported finding was that TCR beta sequences accurately predicted the HLA-A and HLA-B alleles for most subjects in the first cohort. CMV serostatus was the only immune exposure information available for the cohort. In a later analysis, several top co-occurrence clusters were reported to appear linked to parvovirus B19, influenza, CMV and Epstein-Barr virus. A later genetic analysis associated a missense DCLRE1C variant with V-gene and J-gene trimming of TCR beta chains, and an independent cohort replicated the association. This cohort had only TCR beta chains sequenced, and the lack of alpha or paired-chain data limited which features could be detected. A total of 150 to 200 TCR beta chains were listed by the study as associated with cytomegalovirus. A later analysis found that HLA-associated TCR beta chains were more clonally expanded and had lower generation probabilities than equally common non-associated chains. Broadly in line with IMGT annotations, most TCR beta V segments showed up in productive rearrangements about 90% or about 30% of the time in an earlier analysis of roughly 590 of the donors. Because the 87-base-pair reads could not distinguish some IMGT-functional V segments, including TRBV6-2 and TRBV6-3, those segments were excluded. A group of highly shared sequence variants was considered likely to be a technical artifact of the sequencing pipeline. Correlated functional status among segregating V segments might reflect linkage disequilibrium, but an unknown experimental factor could not be ruled out. It was suggested by the authors that the approach could potentially be generalized to other disease states and immunological phenotypes. The classifier was reported to diagnose cytomegalovirus status with high specificity and sensitivity in both the original and validation cohorts. A later analysis found that most CMV-associated TCR beta chains appeared HLA-restricted, with HLA associations seemingly driven largely by CMV exposure. Most TCR sequences were seen in very few donors, while some public TCRs were found in many individuals.

With regard to this clone: The antigen this receptor binds is unknown. No base qualities exist here, and no much larger clone lies one base off it.

The CDR3, cysteine through phenylalanine, is 15 amino acids long. Only CDR3 DNA is held: 45 bases, read in frame from base 1. For CDR1 and CDR2, the germline V gene (reference sequence) lists SEHNR and FQNEAQ. After removal of 5 bases from V and 7 bases from J, the junction retains 8 bases not matched to a gene. Library method: the immunoSEQ multiplex PCR assay. For the multiplex PCR, a mixture combining 60 forward primers for TCR Vbeta segments and 13 reverse primers for TCR Jbeta segments was used. The CDR3 region of rearranged TCR beta genes was amplified from genomic DNA by a multiplex PCR assay. The Illumina HiSeq System was used to sequence the amplified TCR beta libraries as 87-base-pair reads. Per the authors' processing: In a later analysis, some 80 million unique TCR beta chains were counted across the 500 to 700 repertoires, and around 11 million of these chains were shared by at least two donors. A nearest-neighbor algorithm error-corrected the raw reads and collapsed the reads into unique sequences, merging closely related sequences to remove PCR and sequencing errors. To assign V, D and J gene segments, CDR3 sequences were aligned to IMGT reference sequences. For a sequence to be retained, at least a six-nucleotide match to both a V gene segment and a J gene segment was required. Rearrangements were classified as productive when the CDR3 lacked stop codons and remained in frame with V and J, and all other rearrangements were classified as non-productive. Following IMGT convention, CDR3 was defined as the stretch from the second conserved V-encoded cysteine up to the conserved J-encoded phenylalanine. The earlier analysis of about 590 of the donors excluded sequences that lacked an unambiguous match to a single V gene segment. An earlier analysis of a few hundred of the donors classified V segments as functional when productive rearrangements were above 56.7% and as segregating when the standard deviation between donors was above 5%. A statistical classification framework was built to diagnose cytomegalovirus status from the catalog of TCR beta chain sequences. V and J gene assignment, in a later analysis, came from comparing TCR nucleotide sequences with IMGT/GENE-DB human TR gene sequences. In a later analysis, CDR3 sequences and most-parsimonious VDJ recombination scenarios were assigned using the TCRdist pipeline. A later analysis defined each TCR beta chain by its CDR3 amino acid sequence plus V-gene family, and excluded reads lacking a unique V-gene family. In a later analysis, fewer than 600 highly shared, low-generation-probability nucleotide sequences were removed to address suspected cross-contamination and a sequencing artifact. In a later analysis, a clonal expansion index was calculated for each public chain from normalized within-repertoire ranks of inferred template counts. In a later analysis, generation probabilities were computed using a VDJ recombination model fitted to out-of-frame rearrangements, and the results were checked against IGoR. Hypergeometric tests were used in a later analysis to score TCR-TCR, TCR-HLA and TCR-CMV co-occurrence, with a repertoire-size bias correction applied to the TCR pairs. A later analysis estimated false discovery rates by permuting HLA or CMV assignments 20 times. In a later analysis, co-occurring TCRs were grouped using DBSCAN, with TCRdist sequence similarity added in when clustering inside HLA-allele-positive subsets. Repertoires with fewer than 30,000 or more than 120,000 public chains, plus five repertoires with anomalous nucleotide sharing, were excluded from co-occurrence clustering. This is the immuneACCESS table as TCRdb keeps it, with only in-frame sequences that have V and J called. A part of the clones is gone; compared with another copy, unresolved V genes explain less than half, and the rest is unexplained. V and J calls and clone size are given by that table; D and trimming were obtained from the DNA. The sample table shows about 130,000 clones, and approximately 71% are seen once. Of the sample, 2.5% to 3.5% falls within the top ten clones.

Sequenced input: PBMCs. The sequence joins TRBV7-9 to TRBJ2-7; 13 nucleotides in the junction match TRBD2. The sequence came from a woman aged 50 to 60 in good health and CMV-seronegative. The nucleotide sequence reads TGTGCCAGCAGCGCTACTAGCGGGAGGGCGAGTGAGCAGTACTTC. Translated, this gives CASSATSGRASEQYF.